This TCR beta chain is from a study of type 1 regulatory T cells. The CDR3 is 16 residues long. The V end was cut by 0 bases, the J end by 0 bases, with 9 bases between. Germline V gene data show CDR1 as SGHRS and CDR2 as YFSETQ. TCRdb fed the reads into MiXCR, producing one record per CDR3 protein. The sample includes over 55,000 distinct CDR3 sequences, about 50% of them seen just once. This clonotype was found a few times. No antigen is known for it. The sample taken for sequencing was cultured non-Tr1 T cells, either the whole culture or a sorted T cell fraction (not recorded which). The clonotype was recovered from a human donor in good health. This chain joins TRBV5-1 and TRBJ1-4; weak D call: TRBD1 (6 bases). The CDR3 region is CASSLGTASTNEKLFF. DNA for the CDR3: TGCGCCAGCAGCTTGGGGACAGCCTCAACTAATGAAAAACTGTTTTTT.